This paragraph covers one T cell receptor beta chain sequence. The data were produced by immunoSEQ multiplex PCR, yet TCRdb's version contains in-frame clones alone and is incomplete. This table has about 15,000 clones, over 75% appearing once. Trimming stripped 4 bases from V and 4 bases from J, with 19 bases between. The CDR3 is 16 amino acids. The germline V gene has CDR1 PRHDT and CDR2 FYEKMQ (reference sequence). The sample comes from a study of blood T cell dynamics during melanoma immunotherapy. The time point here: pre-treatment baseline. This specimen consisted of blood, obtained from a patient treated with checkpoint blockade. The V gene is TRBV13, the J gene TRBJ1-2, with TRBD1 as a possible D gene (6 bases). This receptor was identified in a human donor with melanoma. CDR3 DNA: TGTGCCAGCAGCTCTACGGGGGGCAGGGGAGGCTATGGCTACACCTTC. Encoded protein: CASSSTGGRGGYGYTF.